These 12 T cell receptor beta chains share one sample of origin, sequenced in a study of OX40 agonist ivuxolimab in advanced cancers. TCRdb's copy holds only in-frame clones and misses some; the assay was immunoSEQ multiplex PCR. There are 55,000 to 70,000 clones in the sample; 65% to 90% occur only once, and over 1.3% lies in the top ten. This sample comprised CD4+ or CD8+ T cells sorted from blood, obtained in a trial of the OX40 agonist ivuxolimab. Source of these receptors: an adult with an advanced solid tumor such as melanoma, head and neck, liver or kidney cancer.

The V gene is TRBV7-2, the J gene TRBJ2-7, with a weak D call TRBD2 (5 bases). The CDR3 totals 12 residues. Trimming pared 6 bases from V and 7 bases from J, leaving 13 bases between. In germline, CDR1 is SGHTA, CDR2 FQGNSA. The CDR3 here is CASSRSRGEQYF. The CDR3 nucleotides are TGTGCCAGCAGTAGGTCCCGAGGGGAGCAGTACTTC.

The genes are TRBV28 and TRBJ1-4; D remains unclear. This CDR3 comprises 11 residues. The V end was cut by 2 bases, the J end by 7 bases, with 2 bases between. From germline, CDR1 is MDHEN and CDR2 SYDVKM. The CDR3 DNA reads TGTGCCAGCAGTTTAAGTGAAAAACTGTTTTTT. Amino acids: CASSLSEKLFF.

The chain's CDR3 is CASRVGGGAYETQYF. In nucleotides, the CDR3 is TGTGCCAGCAGGGTTGGGGGGGGCGCGTATGAGACCCAGTACTTC. This chain connects TRBV6-1 to TRBJ2-5, with D possibly being TRBD2 (7 bases). Germline V gene lookup returns CDR1 MNHNS and CDR2 SASEGT. Trimming pared 6 bases from V and 5 bases from J, leaving 19 bases between. The CDR3 totals 15 residues.

J is TRBJ2-7 and V is TRBV6-1; 7 bases line up with TRBD1. The CDR3 spans 15 residues. Germline trimming cut 5 bases from V and 0 bases from J; bases unmatched to any gene: 7. Germline V CDR1 and CDR2: MNHNS, SASEGT. The CDR3 nucleotides read TGTGCCAGCAGTTTGTCGACAGGGAGCTCCTACGAGCAGTACTTC. Translation: CASSLSTGSSYEQYF.

V usage is TRBV4-1 and J usage is TRBJ1-2; D possibly corresponds to TRBD1 (5 bases). V lost 8 bases, J lost 3 bases, and 13 bases lay in between. Looked up from germline, CDR1 is MGHRA and CDR2 is YSYEKL. The CDR3 runs to 13 residues. The DNA for the CDR3 is TGCGCCAGCTCTTCGGAGGGGCACTATGGCTACACCTTC. This codes for CASSSEGHYGYTF.

This clone was seen a few times. This chain links TRBV5-4 with TRBJ1-2, with a possible D match to TRBD1 (5 bases). The germline CDR1 and CDR2 sequences are SGHNT and YYREEE (reference sequence). The CDR3 runs to 14 residues. V gave up 4 bases and J gave up 7 bases, with 17 bases separating them. CDR3: CASSPEWGWGGYTF. The CDR3 DNA follows: TGTGCCAGCAGCCCGGAATGGGGCTGGGGTGGCTACACCTTC.

The chain has TRBV11-1 and TRBJ2-7; perhaps D is TRBD1 or TRBD2 (5 bases each). CDR1 is SGHAT and CDR2 is FQDESV in the germline V gene (reference sequence). The CDR3 is 15 residues long. Trimming pared 5 bases from V and 1 base from J, leaving 15 bases between. For the CDR3, the DNA is TGTGCCAGCAGCCTGCGAGGGGTTCCTTCCTACGAGCAGTACTTC. It translates to CASSLRGVPSYEQYF.

V gene TRBV27 combines with J gene TRBJ1-6; no firm D call. Germline-derived CDR1 and CDR2 are MNHEY and SMNVEV (reference sequence). CDR3 length: 15 amino acids. V was clipped by 7 bases and J by 0 bases, with 10 bases between them. The CDR3 DNA sequence: TGTGCCAGCACCCGGTTCGGCTCCTATAATTCACCCCTCCACTTT. Translated: CASTRFGSYNSPLHF.

J is TRBJ1-2 and V is TRBV5-6; D is unresolved. CDR3 length: 15 amino acids. Germline V gene sequence: CDR1 SGHDT, CDR2 YYEEEE. V was pared by 4 bases and J by 5 bases, with 18 bases between. CDR3 sequence (DNA): TGTGCCAGCAGCACCGGGCCCACCGGGATATATGGCTACACCTTC. This gives the protein CASSTGPTGIYGYTF.

This clone was observed a handful of times. The V call is TRBV30, the J call TRBJ2-7; tentatively, D is TRBD2 (7 bases). CDR3 size: 16 residues. Trimming removed 5 bases from V and 2 bases from J, with 22 bases in between. Germline V gives CDR1 GTSNPN, CDR2 SVGIG (reference sequence). CDR3: CAWGGGGPQRTYEQYF. In nucleotides, the CDR3 is TGTGCCTGGGGTGGGGGGGGGCCCCAAAGGACCTACGAGCAGTACTTC.

The chain carries TRBV2 and TRBJ2-7, with D possibly being TRBD1 (5 bases). V was clipped by 6 bases and J by 3 bases, with 9 bases between them. CDR1 and CDR2 from the germline V gene are SNHLY and FYNNEI. The CDR3 consists of 12 residues. DNA of the CDR3: TGTGCCAGCAGGACGCAGGGCTACGAGCAGTACTTC. Translated: CASRTQGYEQYF. Together with reference TRBV2 and TRBJ2-7, the CDR3 gives the full variable domain: EPEVTQTPSHQVTQMGQEVILRCVPISNHLYFYWYRQILGQKVEFLVSFYNNEISEKSEIFDDQFSVERPDGSNFTLKIRSTKLEDSAMYFCASRTQGYEQYFGPGTRLTVT.

The V gene is TRBV15, the J gene TRBJ2-5; D is possibly TRBD1 or TRBD2 (5 bases each). This CDR3 has 13 residues. Trimming shortened V by 5 bases and J by 3 bases, and 10 bases separated the two germline ends. The germline CDR1 and CDR2 sequences are LNHNV and YYDKDF (reference sequence). CDR3: CATSYGTKETQYF. CDR3 bases: TGTGCCACCAGCTACGGGACGAAAGAGACCCAGTACTTC.